Each of the 17 T cell receptor beta chains below was sequenced from the same sample in a study of patients and donors after allogeneic stem cell transplantation (dated by TCRdb to 2018 to 2020). Library prep was done by RT-PCR. TCRdb shows the sequencer as NextSeq 550. TCRdb ran its own pipeline on the public reads, namely fastp trimming at Q25 and MiXCR clone calling, and kept in-frame beta chains. Every entry covers one CDR3 protein and lists the most common genes and DNA from its rows. Across this sample there are 100,000 to 120,000 distinct CDR3 sequences, with 35% seen only once. In total, the top ten clones hold 27% of the sample. The sequencing input was blood, either unsorted or a sorted T cell fraction (not recorded which). These receptors were collected from a human donor who was either an allogeneic HSCT recipient or a stem cell or donor lymphocyte infusion donor (not recorded which). It is not recorded whose cells these are; they may come from a transplant donor.

This clonotype has a handful of counts. The chain recombines TRBV20-1 with TRBJ1-4; no clear D. The length of the CDR3 is 15 residues. Germline V gene data show CDR1 as DFQATT and CDR2 as SNEGSKA (reference sequence). The V end was cut by 0 bases, the J end by 0 bases, with 8 bases between. CDR3 sequence: CSARDPRPTNEKLFF. The CDR3 DNA is TGCAGTGCTAGAGATCCCAGACCAACTAATGAAAAACTGTTTTTT.

The CDR3 spells CASSRTGTSGSREQFF. The CDR3 DNA sequence: TGTGCCAGCAGTCGAACCGGGACTAGCGGGAGTAGAGAGCAGTTCTTC. The chain employs TRBV7-2 and TRBJ2-1, with 14 positions matching TRBD2. CDR3 length equals 16 residues. With V trimmed by 6 bases and J by 10 bases, 11 bases remained unmatched. Looked up from germline, CDR1 is SGHTA and CDR2 is FQGNSA.

This clonotype came up a few times. CDR3 sequence: CASSRTHIEQFF. The CDR3 nucleotides are TGTGCCAGCAGTAGAACACACATCGAGCAGTTCTTC. The chain couples TRBV6-6 to TRBJ2-1; D unresolved. V gave up 5 bases and J gave up 10 bases, with 12 bases separating them. Germline V gives CDR1 MNHNY, CDR2 SVGAGI (reference sequence). This CDR3 comprises 12 residues.

For this clonotype: It is likely a read error, because the conserved phenylalanine at the end of the CDR3 is missing. The CDR3: CASSSPFTYEQYL. In nucleotides, the CDR3 is TGTGCCAGCAGTTCTCCCTTCACCTACGAGCAGTACCTC. The V gene is TRBV28, the J gene TRBJ2-7; D ambiguous. The length of the CDR3 is 13 residues. The germline V gene has CDR1 MDHEN and CDR2 SYDVKM. The V gene lost 4 bases and the J gene lost 2 bases, with 9 bases spanning the gap.

This chain joins TRBV15 and TRBJ2-3, with 8 bases lining up with TRBD2. V lost 2 bases and J lost 5; bases outside the gene matches: 6. The CDR3 is made up of 15 amino acids. Looked up from germline, CDR1 is LNHNV and CDR2 is YYDKDF (reference sequence). DNA of the CDR3: TGTGCCACCAGCAGAAGCGGGAGATCGGGAGATACGCAGTATTTT. Translation gives CATSRSGRSGDTQYF.

The rearrangement uses TRBV29-1 and TRBJ1-5; a weak D match, TRBD1 (5 bases). V was pared by 8 bases and J by 0 bases, with 14 bases between. The CDR3 loop spans 14 amino acids. Per the germline V gene, CDR1 is SQVTM and CDR2 is ANQGSEA. The CDR3: CSPSPGGSNQPQHF. CDR3 coding DNA: TGCAGCCCCTCCCCGGGGGGTAGCAATCAGCCCCAGCATTTT.

The chain combines TRBV7-6 with TRBJ2-7; D is possibly TRBD1 or TRBD2 (5 bases each). The CDR3 length is 14 residues. Germline CDR1 reads SGHVS; CDR2 reads FNYEAQ. Trimming shortened V by 8 bases and J by 2 bases, and 16 bases separated the two germline ends. In DNA form, the CDR3 reads TGTGCCAGCGGCGATCAGGGAGAAGCCTACGAGCAGTACTTC. Amino acid sequence: CASGDQGEAYEQYF.

The chain is built from TRBV20-1 and TRBJ2-1; 11 bases align to TRBD2. V lost 6 bases, J lost 4 bases, and 5 bases stayed unmatched. Germline assignment: CDR1 DFQATT and CDR2 SNEGSKA (reference sequence). The CDR3 spans 14 residues. In DNA form, the CDR3 reads TGCAGTGCCCCGACTAGCGGGAATTACAATGAGCAGTTCTTC. It specifies CSAPTSGNYNEQFF.

V usage is TRBV29-1 and J usage is TRBJ2-7; 15 bases match TRBD2. This CDR3 is 15 amino acids long. Germline V gene data show CDR1 as SQVTM and CDR2 as ANQGSEA. V lost 6 bases and J lost 5; bases outside the gene matches: 8. CDR3 loop: CSVEGLAGGFNEQYF. CDR3 DNA sequence: TGCAGCGTCGAGGGACTAGCGGGAGGATTCAACGAGCAGTACTTC.

The chain links TRBV20-1 to TRBJ1-2; possible D gene TRBD1, 5 bases. Trimming pared 3 bases from V and 4 bases from J, leaving 15 bases between. From germline, CDR1 is DFQATT and CDR2 SNEGSKA (reference sequence). The CDR3 consists of 14 residues. The CDR3 nucleotides are TGCAGTGCTAGCGTCCCGGGACGGAGCTATGGCTACACCTTC. Translation: CSASVPGRSYGYTF.

The CDR3 is CASSLRRLADGYTF. In DNA form, the CDR3 reads TGTGCCAGCAGCTTGAGACGACTAGCGGATGGCTACACCTTC. The V gene is TRBV5-6, the J gene TRBJ1-2; D is uncertain. Germline V gene lookup returns CDR1 SGHDT and CDR2 YYEEEE. The CDR3 totals 14 residues. V lost 1 base and J 6 bases, leaving 13 bases between the germline ends. Variable domain in full (rest from reference TRBV5-6 and TRBJ1-2): DAGVTQSPTHLIKTRGQQVTLRCSPKSGHDTVSWYQQALGQGPQFIFQYYEEEERQRGNFPDRFSGHQFPNYSSELNVNALLLGDSALYLCASSLRRLADGYTFGSGTRLTVV.

This clonotype has only a few counts. The J gene is TRBJ1-5, the V gene TRBV2; 9 bases are shared with TRBD1. This CDR3 spans 13 amino acids. Germline CDR1 and CDR2: SNHLY and FYNNEI. V shed 8 bases, J shed 3 bases, and the junction held 2 bases outside the gene matches. The CDR3 loop reads CASGQGLNQPQHF. The CDR3 bases are TGTGCCAGCGGACAGGGGCTCAATCAGCCCCAGCATTTT.

This chain uses TRBV7-8 with TRBJ2-3; possible D gene TRBD1, 7 bases. Trimming took 4 bases from V and 1 from J, leaving 12 bases between them. CDR1 is SGHVS, CDR2 FQNEAQ, per germline. The CDR3 sequence is 15 residues long. CDR3 protein: CASSSRGTGTDTQYF. The DNA of the CDR3 is TGTGCCAGCAGCTCGCGCGGGACAGGCACAGATACGCAGTATTTT.

This rearrangement joins TRBV7-9 to TRBJ1-6, with TRBD1 matching 7 bases. Germline V gene data show CDR1 as SEHNR and CDR2 as FQNEAQ (reference sequence). The CDR3 is made up of 17 amino acids. Losses at the gene ends were 5 bases for V and 7 bases for J; bases not matched to a gene: 14. The CDR3 sequence: CASSNLLVGQANSPLHF. CDR3 sequence (DNA): TGTGCCAGCAGCAATCTCCTGGTTGGACAGGCCAATTCACCCCTCCACTTT. The variable domain in full, completed from reference TRBV7-9 and TRBJ1-6, reads DTGVSQNPRHKITKRGQNVTFRCDPISEHNRLYWYRQTLGQGPEFLTYFQNEAQLEKSRLLSDRFSAERPKGSFSTLEIQRTEQGDSAMYLCASSNLLVGQANSPLHFGNGTRLTVT.

CDR3 in amino acids: CASSTDSYPPLHF. DNA of the CDR3: TGTGCCAGCTCGACAGACAGCTACCCACCCCTCCACTTT. The chain links TRBV18 to TRBJ1-6; possible D gene TRBD1, 5 bases. This CDR3 has 13 amino acids. The germline CDR1 and CDR2 sequences are KGHSH and LQKENI. The V end lost 6 bases, the J end lost 11 bases, and 14 bases lay between the germline ends.

This clonotype was detected a few times. The rearrangement joins TRBV6-5 to TRBJ1-2; perhaps TRBD1 as D (5 bases). Trimming took off 5 bases at V and 8 bases at J, with 9 bases between the two ends. Germline V gene data show CDR1 as MNHEY and CDR2 as SVGAGI. The CDR3 sequence is 11 residues long. The CDR3 nucleotides are TGTGCCAGCAGTCAGGGTGTCGGCTACACCTTC. As protein: CASSQGVGYTF.

This chain joins TRBV5-1 and TRBJ2-7; D unclear. V gave up 2 bases and J gave up 7 bases, with 7 bases separating them. The CDR3 length is 11 residues. Per germline, CDR1 SGHRS and CDR2 YFSETQ. The CDR3 loop reads CASSLNGEQYF. The CDR3 DNA is TGCGCCAGCAGCTTAAACGGTGAGCAGTACTTC.